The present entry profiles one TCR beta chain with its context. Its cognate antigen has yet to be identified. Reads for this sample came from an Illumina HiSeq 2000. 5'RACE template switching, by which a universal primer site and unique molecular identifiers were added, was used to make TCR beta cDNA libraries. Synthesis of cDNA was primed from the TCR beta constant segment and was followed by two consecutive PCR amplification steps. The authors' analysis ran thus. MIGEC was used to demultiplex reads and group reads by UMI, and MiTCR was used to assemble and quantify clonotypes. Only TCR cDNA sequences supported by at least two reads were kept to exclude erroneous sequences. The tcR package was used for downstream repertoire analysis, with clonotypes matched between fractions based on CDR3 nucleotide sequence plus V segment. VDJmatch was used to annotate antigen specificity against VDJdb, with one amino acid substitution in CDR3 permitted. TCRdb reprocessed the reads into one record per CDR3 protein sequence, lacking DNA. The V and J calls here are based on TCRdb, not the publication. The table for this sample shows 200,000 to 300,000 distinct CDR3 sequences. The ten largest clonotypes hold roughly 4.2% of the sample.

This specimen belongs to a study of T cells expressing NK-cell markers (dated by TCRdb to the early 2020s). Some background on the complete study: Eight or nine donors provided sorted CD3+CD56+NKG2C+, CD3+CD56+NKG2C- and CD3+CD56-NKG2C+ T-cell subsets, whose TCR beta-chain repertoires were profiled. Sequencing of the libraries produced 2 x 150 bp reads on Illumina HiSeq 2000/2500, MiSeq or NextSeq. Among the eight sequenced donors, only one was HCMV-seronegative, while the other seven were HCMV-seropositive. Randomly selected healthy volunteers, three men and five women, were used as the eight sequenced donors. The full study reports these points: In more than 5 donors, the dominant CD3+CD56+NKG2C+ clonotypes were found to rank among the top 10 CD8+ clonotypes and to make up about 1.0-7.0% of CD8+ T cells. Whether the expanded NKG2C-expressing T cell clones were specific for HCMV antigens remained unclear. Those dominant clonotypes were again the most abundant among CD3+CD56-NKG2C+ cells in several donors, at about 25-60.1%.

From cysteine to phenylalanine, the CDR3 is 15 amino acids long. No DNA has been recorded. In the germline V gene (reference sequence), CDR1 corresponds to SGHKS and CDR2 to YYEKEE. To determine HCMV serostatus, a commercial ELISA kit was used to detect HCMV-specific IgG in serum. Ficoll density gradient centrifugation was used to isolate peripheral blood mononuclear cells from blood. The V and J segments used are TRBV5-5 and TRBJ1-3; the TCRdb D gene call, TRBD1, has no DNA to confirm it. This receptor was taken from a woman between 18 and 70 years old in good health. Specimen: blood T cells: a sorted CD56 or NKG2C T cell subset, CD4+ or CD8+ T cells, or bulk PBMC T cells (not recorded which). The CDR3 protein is CASSLQGPSGNTIYF.